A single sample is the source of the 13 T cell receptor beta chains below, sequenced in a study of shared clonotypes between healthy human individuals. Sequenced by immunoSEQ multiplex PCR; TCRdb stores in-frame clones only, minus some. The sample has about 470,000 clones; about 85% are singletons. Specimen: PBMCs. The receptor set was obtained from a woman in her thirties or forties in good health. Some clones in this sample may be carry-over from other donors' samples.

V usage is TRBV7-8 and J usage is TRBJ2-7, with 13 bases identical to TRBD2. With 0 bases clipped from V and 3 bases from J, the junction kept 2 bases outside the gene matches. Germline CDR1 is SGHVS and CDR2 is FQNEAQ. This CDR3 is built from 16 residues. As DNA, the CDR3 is TGTGCCAGCAGCTTAGCCGGGACTAGCGGGGTCTACGAGCAGTACTTC. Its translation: CASSLAGTSGVYEQYF.

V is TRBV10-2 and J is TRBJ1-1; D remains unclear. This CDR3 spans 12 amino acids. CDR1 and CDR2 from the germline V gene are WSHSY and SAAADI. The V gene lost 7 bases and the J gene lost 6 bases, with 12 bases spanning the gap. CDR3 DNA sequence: TGCGCCAGCATGAGGGTGGGCGCTGAAGCTTTCTTT. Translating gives CASMRVGAEAFF.

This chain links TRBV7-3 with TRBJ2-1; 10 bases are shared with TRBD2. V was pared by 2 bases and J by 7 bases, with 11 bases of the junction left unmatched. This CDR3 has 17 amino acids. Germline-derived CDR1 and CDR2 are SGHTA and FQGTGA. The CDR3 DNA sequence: TGTGCCAGCAGCTTATCGACACGAGCGGGAGGGCCGAATGAGCAGTTCTTC. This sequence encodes CASSLSTRAGGPNEQFF.

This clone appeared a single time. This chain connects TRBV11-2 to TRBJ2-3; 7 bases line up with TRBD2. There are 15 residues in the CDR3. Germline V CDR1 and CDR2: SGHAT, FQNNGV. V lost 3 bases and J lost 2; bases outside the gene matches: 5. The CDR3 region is CASSFPSGFTDTQYF. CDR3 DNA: TGTGCCAGCAGCTTTCCTAGCGGATTCACAGATACGCAGTATTTT. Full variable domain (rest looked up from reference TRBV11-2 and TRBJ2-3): EAGVAQSPRYKIIEKRQSVAFWCNPISGHATLYWYQQILGQGPKLLIQFQNNGVVDDSQLPKDRFSAERLKGVDSTLKIQPAKLEDSAVYLCASSFPSGFTDTQYFGPGTRLTVL.

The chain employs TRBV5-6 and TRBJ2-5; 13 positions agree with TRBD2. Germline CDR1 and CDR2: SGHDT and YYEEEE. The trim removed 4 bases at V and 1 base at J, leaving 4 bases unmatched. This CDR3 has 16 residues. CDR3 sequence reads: CASSQGLAGAQETQYF. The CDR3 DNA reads TGTGCCAGCAGCCAAGGACTAGCGGGAGCCCAAGAGACCCAGTACTTC.

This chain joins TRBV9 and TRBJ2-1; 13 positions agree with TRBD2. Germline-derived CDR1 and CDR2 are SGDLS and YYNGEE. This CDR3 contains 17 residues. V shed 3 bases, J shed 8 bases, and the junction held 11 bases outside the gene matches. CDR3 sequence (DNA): TGTGCCAGCAGCGCCCCGTGGACTAGCGGGAGTAGGGATGAGCAGTTCTTC. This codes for CASSAPWTSGSRDEQFF.

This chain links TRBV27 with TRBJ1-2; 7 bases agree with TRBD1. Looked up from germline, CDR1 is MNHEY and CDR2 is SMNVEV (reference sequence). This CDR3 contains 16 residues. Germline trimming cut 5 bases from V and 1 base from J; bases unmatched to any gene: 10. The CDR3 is CASSTSYRGRNYGYTF. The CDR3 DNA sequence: TGTGCCAGCAGTACCTCTTACAGGGGCCGTAACTATGGCTACACCTTC.

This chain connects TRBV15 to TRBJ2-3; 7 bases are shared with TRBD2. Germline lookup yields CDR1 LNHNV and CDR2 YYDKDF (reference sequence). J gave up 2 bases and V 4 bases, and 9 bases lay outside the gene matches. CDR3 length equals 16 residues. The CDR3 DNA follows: TGTGCCACCAGCAAACAGTCCGGGAGGTACACAGATACGCAGTATTTT. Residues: CATSKQSGRYTDTQYF.

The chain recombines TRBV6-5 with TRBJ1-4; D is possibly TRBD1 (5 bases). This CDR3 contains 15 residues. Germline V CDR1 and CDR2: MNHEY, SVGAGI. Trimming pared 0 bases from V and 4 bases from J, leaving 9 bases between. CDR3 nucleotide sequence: TGTGCCAGCAGTTACTCTGGGGGGTTTAATGAAAAACTGTTTTTT. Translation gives CASSYSGGFNEKLFF.

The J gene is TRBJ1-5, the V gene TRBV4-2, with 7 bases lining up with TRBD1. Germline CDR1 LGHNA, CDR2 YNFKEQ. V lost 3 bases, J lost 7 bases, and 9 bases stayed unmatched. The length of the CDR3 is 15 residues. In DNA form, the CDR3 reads TGTGCCAGCAGCCACGAACAAGGGGGCTTACAGCCCCAGCATTTT. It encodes CASSHEQGGLQPQHF.

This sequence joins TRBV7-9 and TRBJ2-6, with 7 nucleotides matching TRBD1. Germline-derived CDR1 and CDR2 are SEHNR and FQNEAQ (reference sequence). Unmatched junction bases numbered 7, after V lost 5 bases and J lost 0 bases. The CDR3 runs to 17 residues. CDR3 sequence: CASSDGTASSGANVLTF. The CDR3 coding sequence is TGTGCCAGCAGCGACGGGACAGCCAGCTCTGGGGCCAACGTCCTGACTTTC. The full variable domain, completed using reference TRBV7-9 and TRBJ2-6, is DTGVSQNPRHKITKRGQNVTFRCDPISEHNRLYWYRQTLGQGPEFLTYFQNEAQLEKSRLLSDRFSAERPKGSFSTLEIQRTEQGDSAMYLCASSDGTASSGANVLTFGAGSRLTVL.

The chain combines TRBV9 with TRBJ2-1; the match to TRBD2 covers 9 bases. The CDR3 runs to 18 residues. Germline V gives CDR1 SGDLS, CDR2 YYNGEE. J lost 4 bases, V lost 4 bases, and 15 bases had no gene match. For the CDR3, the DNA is TGTGCCAGCAGCACCACGGGATTAGCGGGAGATTTGTACAATGAGCAGTTCTTC. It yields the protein CASSTTGLAGDLYNEQFF.

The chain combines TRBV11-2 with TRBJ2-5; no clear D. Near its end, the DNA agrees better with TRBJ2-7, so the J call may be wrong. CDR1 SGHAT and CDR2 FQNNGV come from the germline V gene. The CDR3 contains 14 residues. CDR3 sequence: CASSLGGSSYEQYF. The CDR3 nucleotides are TGTGCCAGCAGCTTAGGTGGCAGCTCCTACGAGCAGTACTTC.